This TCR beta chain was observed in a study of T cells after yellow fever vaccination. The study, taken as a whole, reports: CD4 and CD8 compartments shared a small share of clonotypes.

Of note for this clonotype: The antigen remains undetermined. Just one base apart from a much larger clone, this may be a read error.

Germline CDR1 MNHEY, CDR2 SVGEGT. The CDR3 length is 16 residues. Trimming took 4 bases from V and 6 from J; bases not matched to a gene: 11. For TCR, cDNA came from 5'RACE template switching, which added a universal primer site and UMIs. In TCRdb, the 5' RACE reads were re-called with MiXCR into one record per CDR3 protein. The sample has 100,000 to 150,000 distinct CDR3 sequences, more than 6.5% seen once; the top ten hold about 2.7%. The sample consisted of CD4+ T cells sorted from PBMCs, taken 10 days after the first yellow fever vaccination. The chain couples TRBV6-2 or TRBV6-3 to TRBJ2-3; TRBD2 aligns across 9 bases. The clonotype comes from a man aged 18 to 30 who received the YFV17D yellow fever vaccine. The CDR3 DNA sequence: TGTGCCAGCAGTTTTGGGGAGCGGGGGGTCGCGGATACGCAGTATTTT. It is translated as CASSFGERGVADTQYF.